This paragraph covers one T cell receptor beta chain sequence. As yet, its antigen is unknown. Trimming cost V 6 bases and J 2 bases; bases outside gene matches: 2. Germline V gene lookup returns CDR1 LNHDA and CDR2 SQIVND (reference sequence). The CDR3 consists of 14 residues. The data belong to a study of T cells in tuberculosis. Points from the study as a whole: Selection depended on which cryopreserved specimens were available. A GMM-specific repertoire classifier reached 80% to 90% accuracy, AUROC more than 0.8.

Clones were sequenced by immunoSEQ multiplex PCR, and TCRdb holds only the in-frame ones, with some missing. The sample lists over 40,000 clones, roughly 95% occurring once. The receptor comes from a donor aged 5 to 30 with latent tuberculosis or without tuberculosis infection. The sequenced sample was PBMCs. The chain recombines TRBV19 with TRBJ2-2; 8 bases align to TRBD2. The DNA of the CDR3 is TGTGCCAGTAGGCGGGGGGCTAACACCGGGGAGCTGTTTTTT. It specifies CASRRGANTGELFF.